This T cell receptor beta chain is drawn from a study of cytomegalovirus exposure and HLA in healthy donors. Notes on the study in general: Previously analyzed data showed that most TCR beta V segments were productive at a frequency of about 90% or about 30%. When a later analysis compared HLA-associated TCR beta chains with equally common others, the HLA-associated chains turned out to be more clonally expanded and to have lower generation probabilities.

With 60 Vbeta and 13 Jbeta primers, the PCR was carried out. Profiling relied on immunoSEQ multiplex PCR, and the TCRdb table lists in-frame clones only, not all of them. In the table there are tens of thousands of clones, 76% of which are singletons. About this clone itself: Its cognate antigen is unknown.

The source is a male donor in good health and CMV-seronegative. Sequencing was done on a sample of PBMCs.

The DNA for the CDR3 is TGTGCCAGCAGCGAGGGCCCGGGAAACACCATATATTTT. This sequence encodes CASSEGPGNTIYF. V gene TRBV11-3 combines with J gene TRBJ1-3; no firm D call. V lost 5 bases and J 4 bases, leaving 9 bases between the germline ends. The CDR3 is made up of 13 amino acids. CDR1 and CDR2 from the germline V gene are SGHNT and YENEEA. The full variable domain, in which reference TRBV11-3 and TRBJ1-3 provide the parts outside the CDR3, is EAGVVQSPRYKIIEKKQPVAFWCNPISGHNTLYWYLQNLGQGPELLIRYENEEAVDDSQLPKDRFSAERLKGVDSTLKIQPAELGDSAVYLCASSEGPGNTIYFGEGSWLTVV.